The 20 T cell receptor beta chains listed next were all sequenced from one sample in a study of cytomegalovirus exposure and HLA in healthy donors. The PCR was carried out with 60 Vbeta primers and 13 Jbeta primers. Sequencing was performed with immunoSEQ multiplex PCR; in TCRdb, only in-frame clones are kept and a portion is missing. The sample has roughly 130,000 clones; about 72% are singletons. The sequenced sample was PBMCs. The origin of the receptors is a man aged 25 to 40 in good health and CMV-seropositive.

The chain carries TRBV29-1 and TRBJ1-2, with 7 bases identical to TRBD1. Germline assignment: CDR1 SQVTM and CDR2 ANQGSEA. With V trimmed by 8 bases and J by 2 bases, 8 bases remained unmatched. This CDR3 region has 13 residues. CDR3 bases: TGCAGCTATTCAGACAGGGTAAACTATGGCTACACCTTC. Protein product: CSYSDRVNYGYTF. Drawing the rest from reference TRBV29-1 and TRBJ1-2, the complete variable domain is SAVISQKPSRDICQRGTSLTIQCQVDSQVTMMFWYRQQPGQSLTLIATANQGSEATYESGFVIDKFPISRPNLTFSTLTVSNMSPEDSSIYLCSYSDRVNYGYTFGSGTRLTVV.

The chain couples TRBV15 to TRBJ2-7, with D possibly matching TRBD2 (5 bases). This CDR3 spans 14 amino acids. The germline V and J ends were trimmed by 3 bases and 3 bases, with 12 bases remaining between them. The germline V gene has CDR1 LNHNV and CDR2 YYDKDF (reference sequence). CDR3 DNA sequence: TGTGCCACCAGCAGGGGAAGGGAGATCTACGAGCAGTACTTC. Amino acid sequence: CATSRGREIYEQYF.

The V and J genes are TRBV27 and TRBJ2-7; perhaps TRBD1 as D (5 bases). V was pared by 2 bases and J by 2 bases, with 13 bases between. Germline loops: CDR1 MNHEY, CDR2 SMNVEV (reference sequence). The CDR3 sequence is 15 residues long. The CDR3 protein is CASSLEGAATYEQYF. The DNA for the CDR3 is TGTGCCAGCAGTTTAGAAGGGGCAGCGACCTACGAGCAGTACTTC.

Relative to its sample, this clone is medium-sized (0.01 to 0.1%). V usage is TRBV19 and J usage is TRBJ1-1; weak D call: TRBD1 (5 bases). This CDR3 has 13 amino acids. V lost 3 bases to trimming and J lost 4 bases, with 9 bases between them. CDR1 is LNHDA and CDR2 is SQIVND in the germline V gene (reference sequence). The CDR3 DNA sequence: TGTGCCAGTAGTATTCCAGGGATCACTGAAGCTTTCTTT. This codes for CASSIPGITEAFF.

The rearrangement links TRBV27 to TRBJ1-5; D may be TRBD1 (6 bases). The ends were cut back, 6 bases at V and 9 bases at J, with 18 bases in the middle. The germline V gene encodes CDR1 MNHEY and CDR2 SMNVEV (reference sequence). This CDR3 region has 14 residues. The CDR3 sequence: CASRAGGKGGPQHF. The CDR3 coding sequence is TGTGCCAGCAGAGCGGGGGGAAAGGGGGGGCCCCAGCATTTT.

This clone was recorded a few times. The sample holds other DNA sequences that translate to the same CDR3. The gene calls are TRBV28 and TRBJ1-5; 7 nucleotides line up with TRBD1. The CDR3 totals 13 residues. The V segment lost 6 bases and the J segment 7 bases; nucleotides outside the gene matches: 6. Germline V CDR1 and CDR2: MDHEN, SYDVKM. This chain's CDR3 is CASRETGLQPQHF. The CDR3 nucleotides read TGTGCCAGCAGAGAGACAGGGCTCCAGCCCCAGCATTTT.

V is TRBV15 and J is TRBJ1-5; 7 nucleotides align to TRBD1. The CDR3 is 17 amino acids. The trim removed 5 bases at V and 1 base at J, leaving 11 bases unmatched. Germline values: CDR1 LNHNV, CDR2 YYDKDF (reference sequence). In nucleotides, the CDR3 is TGTGCCACCAGCGATCCTACAGGGGCAAGCAGCAATCAGCCCCAGCATTTT. Its protein is CATSDPTGASSNQPQHF.

This clone was observed a single time. V is TRBV29-1 and J is TRBJ2-5; no firm D call. Germline CDR1 is SQVTM and CDR2 is ANQGSEA. Trimming left V 5 bases short and J 5 bases short, with 15 bases between. The CDR3 contains 13 residues. CDR3 nucleotide sequence: TGCAGCGTTAAAAGCAGGATTCTGGAGACCCAGTACTTC. Protein sequence: CSVKSRILETQYF.

The chain uses TRBV9 and TRBJ2-2; TRBD2 aligns across 9 bases. The length of the CDR3 is 16 residues. Germline assignment: CDR1 SGDLS and CDR2 YYNGEE. J gave up 0 bases and V 3 bases, and 3 bases lay outside the gene matches. In DNA, the CDR3 is TGTGCCAGCAGCGCCTTAGCGGGAGCGAACACCGGGGAGCTGTTTTTT. Residues: CASSALAGANTGELFF.

This chain links TRBV27 with TRBJ2-1; tentatively, D is TRBD1 (5 bases). The CDR3 loop spans 15 amino acids. From germline, CDR1 is MNHEY and CDR2 SMNVEV (reference sequence). V shed 6 bases and J shed 3 bases, with 15 bases lying between them. CDR3 DNA: TGTGCCAGCAGCCCAGGGCCCCTTGACTACAATGAGCAGTTCTTC. Its translation: CASSPGPLDYNEQFF.

The chain recombines TRBV15 with TRBJ2-5; D perhaps matches TRBD2 (5 bases). Germline assignment: CDR1 LNHNV and CDR2 YYDKDF (reference sequence). V lost 6 bases to trimming and J lost 7 bases, with 12 bases between them. The CDR3 covers 12 residues. CDR3 sequence (DNA): TGTGCCACCAGTGCGGAGGATAGGACCCAGTACTTC. Protein product: CATSAEDRTQYF.

The chain employs TRBV10-3 and TRBJ2-1; 7 positions match TRBD2. The CDR3 runs 15 residues. In germline, CDR1 is ENHRY, CDR2 SYGVKD. V dropped 6 bases and J dropped 1; count of bases not matched to a gene: 6. As DNA, the CDR3 is TGTGCCATCAGAATACCGGGACTATCCTACAATGAGCAGTTCTTC. Encoded protein: CAIRIPGLSYNEQFF.

The chain has TRBV2 and TRBJ2-3; TRBD2 matches at 7 bases. Germline V lookup: CDR1 SNHLY, CDR2 FYNNEI. The CDR3 runs 15 residues. J gave up 0 bases and V 6 bases, and 6 bases lay outside the gene matches. The CDR3 here is CASSFQRESTDTQYF. CDR3 DNA sequence: TGTGCCAGCAGCTTCCAGCGGGAAAGCACAGATACGCAGTATTTT.

This chain joins TRBV7-3 and TRBJ2-7; TRBD2 might be the D (6 bases). This CDR3 contains 13 residues. Germline V gives CDR1 SGHTA, CDR2 FQGTGA. Trimming pared 3 bases from V and 6 bases from J, leaving 12 bases between. CDR3 in DNA: TGTGCCAGCAGCTTCACCCTGGGAGGCGAGCAGTACTTC. This gives the protein CASSFTLGGEQYF.

This clone appeared once. CDR3 in amino acids: CASSAQGGVNTEAFF. In nucleotides, the CDR3 is TGTGCCAGCAGCGCCCAAGGGGGCGTGAACACTGAAGCTTTCTTT. V gene TRBV7-9 combines with J gene TRBJ1-1, with 7 positions matching TRBD1. V shed 5 bases, J shed 0 bases, and the junction held 6 bases outside the gene matches. This CDR3 has 15 amino acids. CDR1 and CDR2 from the germline V gene are SEHNR and FQNEAQ (reference sequence).

The chain recombines TRBV7-3 with TRBJ1-2; perhaps TRBD1 as D (5 bases). Trimming removed 1 base at V and 7 bases at J, with 10 bases between. This CDR3 region has 13 residues. Germline V lookup: CDR1 SGHTA, CDR2 FQGTGA. This CDR3 reads CASSLSQGGGYTF. CDR3 bases: TGTGCCAGCAGCTTAAGCCAGGGTGGTGGCTACACCTTC.

The J gene is TRBJ2-7, the V gene TRBV9; tentative D call: TRBD2 (7 bases). CDR1 and CDR2 (germline): SGDLS, YYNGEE. V was trimmed by 4 bases and J by 2 bases, leaving 16 bases between them. CDR3 size: 15 residues. CDR3 protein: CASSPRRGLTYEQYF. CDR3 bases: TGTGCCAGCAGCCCCCGGCGGGGGCTAACCTACGAGCAGTACTTC.

This chain uses TRBV18 with TRBJ1-1; the D gene is possibly TRBD1 (6 bases). This CDR3 spans 17 amino acids. The V gene lost 2 bases and the J gene lost 0 bases, with 16 bases spanning the gap. Germline CDR1 reads KGHSH; CDR2 reads LQKENI. The CDR3 sequence is CASSPIRLDRLNTEAFF. CDR3 in DNA: TGTGCCAGCTCACCAATCCGCTTAGACAGGTTGAACACTGAAGCTTTCTTT.

Written as DNA, the CDR3 is TGTGCCAGCAGCTCCCAGGGACTAGCAATGAGAACCGGGGAGCTGTTTTTT. This codes for CASSSQGLAMRTGELFF. V and J are TRBV7-8 and TRBJ2-2; 9 positions match TRBD2. CDR3 size: 17 residues. V lost 4 bases, J lost 5 bases, and 11 bases stayed unmatched. Germline V lookup: CDR1 SGHVS, CDR2 FQNEAQ.

The chain joins TRBV6-5 to TRBJ2-3; tentatively, D is TRBD1 (6 bases). V lost 2 bases and J lost 1, with 13 bases in between. CDR1 MNHEY and CDR2 SVGAGI come from the germline V gene. CDR3 length: 16 residues. The CDR3 spells CASSYPTGFGTDTQYF. The CDR3 coding sequence is TGTGCCAGCAGTTACCCTACAGGGTTCGGCACAGATACGCAGTATTTT.